This T cell receptor (beta chain) was profiled in a study of beta chain features in type 1 diabetes. Findings and limits, study-wide: Across all four CD4+ subsets, people with type 1 diabetes showed modestly shorter TCRB CDR3s.

Expressed TCRB transcripts were sequenced, since all the RNA that had been isolated was reverse transcribed. TCRdb's table, derived via immunoSEQ multiplex PCR, lists solely in-frame clones and lacks some. This sample has 160,000 or so clones; approximately 8.8% occur once, and the top ten carry under 0.75%. Germline CDR1 SGHRS, CDR2 YFSETQ. After removal of 3 bases from V and 6 bases from J, the junction contained 2 bases not matched to a gene. The CDR3 extends over 12 amino acids. This clone has only a few counts. What it binds is unknown. The chain links TRBV5-1 to TRBJ1-2; 7 bases fit TRBD1. The clonotype was recovered from a woman aged 25 to 39 with type 1 diabetes. The specimen was central memory CD4+ T cells from blood. The chain's CDR3 is CASSSTGDGYTF. Here the CDR3 DNA reads TGCGCCAGCAGCTCTACAGGGGATGGCTACACCTTC. The full variable domain, in which reference TRBV5-1 and TRBJ1-2 provide the parts outside the CDR3, is KAGVTQTPRYLIKTRGQQVTLSCSPISGHRSVSWYQQTPGQGLQFLFEYFSETQRNKGNFPGRFSGRQFSNSRSEMNVSTLELGDSALYLCASSSTGDGYTFGSGTRLTVV.